The clone carrying this T cell receptor (beta chain) was recorded a few times. Its target is unknown. This entry belongs to a study of identical twins. Using its own MiXCR run on the 5' RACE reads, TCRdb lists one record per CDR3 protein. Here the sample spans about 340,000 distinct CDR3 sequences, about 12% being singletons. V lost 4 bases, J lost 3 bases, and 18 bases lay in between. There are 15 residues in the CDR3. Germline lookup yields CDR1 SQVTM and CDR2 ANQGSEA. Each donor was a healthy Caucasian. Study-level findings and limits: A lower insertion count was a feature of abundant cord blood beta clonotypes, with no such feature in memory repertoires. Beta out-of-frame sequences showed weaker excess sharing between twins.

These data also formed part of another study, on yellow fever vaccine responses in identical twins.

The origin of this receptor is a woman aged 18-35 years in good health. Sequences were obtained from CD8+ T cells sorted from blood. The chain has TRBV29-1 and TRBJ1-2; maybe TRBD1 (5 bases). Here the CDR3 DNA reads TGCAGCGTTGGGCAGGGAGCGCAACTATACTATGGCTACACCTTC. Its translation is CSVGQGAQLYYGYTF.